What follows describes a single TCR beta chain. RNA amounts of roughly 0.5 to 1 ug underwent reverse transcription with random hexamers. Across 54 Vbeta and 13 Jbeta, immunoSEQ multiplex PCR amplified TCR beta CDR3. TCRdb re-analysed the immunoSEQ multiplex PCR reads in MiXCR, keeping a single row per CDR3 protein. The data contain about 170,000 distinct CDR3 sequences, about 96% of them singletons. This entry belongs to a study of CD8 T cells in Susac syndrome. This CDR3 is 12 amino acids long. Germline V gene sequence: CDR1 DFQATT, CDR2 SNEGSKA (reference sequence). Trimming left V 3 bases short and J 1 base short, with 6 bases between.

This TCR was recovered from a human donor with Susac syndrome. The chain employs TRBV20-1 and TRBJ1-1; D gene unclear. The sequencing input was CD4+ T cells from PBMCs. DNA for the CDR3: TGCAGTGCTAGCGAGGGGAACACTGAAGCTTTCTTT. Its translation: CSASEGNTEAFF.